The source of this T cell receptor beta chain is a study of T cell responses to AZD1222 COVID-19 vaccine. This clone was detected once. The assay was immunoSEQ multiplex PCR, and TCRdb's table has in-frame clones only and misses some. The sample includes roughly 120,000 clones, around nine tenths of them seen just once. The CDR3 contains 16 residues. The germline V gene encodes CDR1 SEHNR and CDR2 FQNEAQ (reference sequence). V was cut by 5 bases and J by 4 bases, with 19 bases left in between. This specimen was peripheral blood, taken 28 days after the second AZD1222 dose. This chain joins TRBV7-9 and TRBJ2-3; the D gene is possibly TRBD1 (6 bases). The origin of this receptor is an adult who received the AZD1222 COVID-19 vaccine. The CDR3 DNA sequence: TGTGCCAGCAGCGGAGTCGGGACAATTCGTTCAGATACGCAGTATTTT. Its protein is CASSGVGTIRSDTQYF.